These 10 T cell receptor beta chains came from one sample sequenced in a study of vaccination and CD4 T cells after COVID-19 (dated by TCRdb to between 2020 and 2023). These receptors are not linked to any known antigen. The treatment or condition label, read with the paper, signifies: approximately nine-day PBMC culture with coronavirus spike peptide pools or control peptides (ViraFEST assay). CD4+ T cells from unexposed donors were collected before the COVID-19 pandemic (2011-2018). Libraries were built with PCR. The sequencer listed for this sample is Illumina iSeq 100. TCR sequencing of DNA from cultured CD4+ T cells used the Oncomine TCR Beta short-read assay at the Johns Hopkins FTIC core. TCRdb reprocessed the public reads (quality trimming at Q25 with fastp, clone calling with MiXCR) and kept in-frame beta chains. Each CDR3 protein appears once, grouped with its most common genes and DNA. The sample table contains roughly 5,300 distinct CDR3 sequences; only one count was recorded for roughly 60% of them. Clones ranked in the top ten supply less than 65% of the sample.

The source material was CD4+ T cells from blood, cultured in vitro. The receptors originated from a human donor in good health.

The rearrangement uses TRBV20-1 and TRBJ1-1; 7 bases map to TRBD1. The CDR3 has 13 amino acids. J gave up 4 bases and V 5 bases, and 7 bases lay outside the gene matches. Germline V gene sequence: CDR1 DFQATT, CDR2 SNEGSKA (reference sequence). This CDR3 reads CSASQGVPTEAFF. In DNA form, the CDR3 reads TGCAGTGCTTCCCAGGGGGTGCCCACTGAAGCTTTCTTT.

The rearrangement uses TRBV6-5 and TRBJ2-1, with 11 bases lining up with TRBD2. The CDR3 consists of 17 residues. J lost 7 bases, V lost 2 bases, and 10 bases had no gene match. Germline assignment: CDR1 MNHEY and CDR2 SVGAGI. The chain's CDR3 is CASSYLVGTSGSNEQFF. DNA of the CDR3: TGTGCCAGCAGTTACCTTGTTGGGACTAGCGGTTCAAATGAGCAGTTCTTC.

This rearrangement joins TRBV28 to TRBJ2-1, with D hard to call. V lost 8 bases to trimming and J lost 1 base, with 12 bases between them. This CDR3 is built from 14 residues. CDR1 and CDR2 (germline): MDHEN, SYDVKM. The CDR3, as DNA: TGTGCCAGCGCAAATACGGAGTCCTACAATGAGCAGTTCTTC. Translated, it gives CASANTESYNEQFF.

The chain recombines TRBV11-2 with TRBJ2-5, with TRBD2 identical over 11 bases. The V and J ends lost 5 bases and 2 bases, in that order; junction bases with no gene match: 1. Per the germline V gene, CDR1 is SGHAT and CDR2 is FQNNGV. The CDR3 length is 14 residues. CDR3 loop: CASSGTSGQETQYF. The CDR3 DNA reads TGTGCCAGCAGCGGGACTAGCGGACAAGAGACCCAGTACTTC.

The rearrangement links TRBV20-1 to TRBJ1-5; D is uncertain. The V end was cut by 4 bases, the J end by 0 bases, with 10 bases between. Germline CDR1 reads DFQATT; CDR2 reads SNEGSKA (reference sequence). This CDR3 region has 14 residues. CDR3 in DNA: TGCAGTGCTATGAAAGCAAATAGCAATCAGCCCCAGCATTTT. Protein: CSAMKANSNQPQHF.

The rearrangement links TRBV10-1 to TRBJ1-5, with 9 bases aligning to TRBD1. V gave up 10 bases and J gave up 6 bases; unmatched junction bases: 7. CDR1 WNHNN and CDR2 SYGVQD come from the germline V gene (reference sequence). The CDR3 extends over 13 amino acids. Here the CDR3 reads CAIYRGRGQPQHF. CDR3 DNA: TGCGCCATCTACAGGGGGCGCGGTCAGCCCCAGCATTTT.

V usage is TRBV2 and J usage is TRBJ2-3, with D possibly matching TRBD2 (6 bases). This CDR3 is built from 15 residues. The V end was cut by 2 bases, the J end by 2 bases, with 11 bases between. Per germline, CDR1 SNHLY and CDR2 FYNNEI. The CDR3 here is CASSEMAGLTDTQYF. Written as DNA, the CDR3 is TGTGCCAGCAGTGAAATGGCGGGACTCACAGATACGCAGTATTTT.

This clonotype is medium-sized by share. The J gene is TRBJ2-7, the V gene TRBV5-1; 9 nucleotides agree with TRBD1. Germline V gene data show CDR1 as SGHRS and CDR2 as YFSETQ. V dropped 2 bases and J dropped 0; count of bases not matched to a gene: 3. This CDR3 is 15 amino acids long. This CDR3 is CASSLGQGSSYEQYF. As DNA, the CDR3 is TGCGCCAGCAGCTTAGGACAGGGGAGCTCCTACGAGCAGTACTTC.

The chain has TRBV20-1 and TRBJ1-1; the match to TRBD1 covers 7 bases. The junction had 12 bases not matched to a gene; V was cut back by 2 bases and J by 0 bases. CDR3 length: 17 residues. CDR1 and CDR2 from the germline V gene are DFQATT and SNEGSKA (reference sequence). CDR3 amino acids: CSARRPRTGPMNTEAFF. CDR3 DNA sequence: TGCAGTGCTAGAAGGCCCCGGACAGGACCTATGAACACTGAAGCTTTCTTT.

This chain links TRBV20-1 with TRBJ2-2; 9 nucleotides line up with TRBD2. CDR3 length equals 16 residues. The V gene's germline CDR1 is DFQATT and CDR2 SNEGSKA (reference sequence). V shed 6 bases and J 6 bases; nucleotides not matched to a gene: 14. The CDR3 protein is CSATPLAGGGPGELFF. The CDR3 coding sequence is TGCAGTGCAACACCTCTGGCGGGAGGGGGGCCCGGGGAGCTGTTTTTT.